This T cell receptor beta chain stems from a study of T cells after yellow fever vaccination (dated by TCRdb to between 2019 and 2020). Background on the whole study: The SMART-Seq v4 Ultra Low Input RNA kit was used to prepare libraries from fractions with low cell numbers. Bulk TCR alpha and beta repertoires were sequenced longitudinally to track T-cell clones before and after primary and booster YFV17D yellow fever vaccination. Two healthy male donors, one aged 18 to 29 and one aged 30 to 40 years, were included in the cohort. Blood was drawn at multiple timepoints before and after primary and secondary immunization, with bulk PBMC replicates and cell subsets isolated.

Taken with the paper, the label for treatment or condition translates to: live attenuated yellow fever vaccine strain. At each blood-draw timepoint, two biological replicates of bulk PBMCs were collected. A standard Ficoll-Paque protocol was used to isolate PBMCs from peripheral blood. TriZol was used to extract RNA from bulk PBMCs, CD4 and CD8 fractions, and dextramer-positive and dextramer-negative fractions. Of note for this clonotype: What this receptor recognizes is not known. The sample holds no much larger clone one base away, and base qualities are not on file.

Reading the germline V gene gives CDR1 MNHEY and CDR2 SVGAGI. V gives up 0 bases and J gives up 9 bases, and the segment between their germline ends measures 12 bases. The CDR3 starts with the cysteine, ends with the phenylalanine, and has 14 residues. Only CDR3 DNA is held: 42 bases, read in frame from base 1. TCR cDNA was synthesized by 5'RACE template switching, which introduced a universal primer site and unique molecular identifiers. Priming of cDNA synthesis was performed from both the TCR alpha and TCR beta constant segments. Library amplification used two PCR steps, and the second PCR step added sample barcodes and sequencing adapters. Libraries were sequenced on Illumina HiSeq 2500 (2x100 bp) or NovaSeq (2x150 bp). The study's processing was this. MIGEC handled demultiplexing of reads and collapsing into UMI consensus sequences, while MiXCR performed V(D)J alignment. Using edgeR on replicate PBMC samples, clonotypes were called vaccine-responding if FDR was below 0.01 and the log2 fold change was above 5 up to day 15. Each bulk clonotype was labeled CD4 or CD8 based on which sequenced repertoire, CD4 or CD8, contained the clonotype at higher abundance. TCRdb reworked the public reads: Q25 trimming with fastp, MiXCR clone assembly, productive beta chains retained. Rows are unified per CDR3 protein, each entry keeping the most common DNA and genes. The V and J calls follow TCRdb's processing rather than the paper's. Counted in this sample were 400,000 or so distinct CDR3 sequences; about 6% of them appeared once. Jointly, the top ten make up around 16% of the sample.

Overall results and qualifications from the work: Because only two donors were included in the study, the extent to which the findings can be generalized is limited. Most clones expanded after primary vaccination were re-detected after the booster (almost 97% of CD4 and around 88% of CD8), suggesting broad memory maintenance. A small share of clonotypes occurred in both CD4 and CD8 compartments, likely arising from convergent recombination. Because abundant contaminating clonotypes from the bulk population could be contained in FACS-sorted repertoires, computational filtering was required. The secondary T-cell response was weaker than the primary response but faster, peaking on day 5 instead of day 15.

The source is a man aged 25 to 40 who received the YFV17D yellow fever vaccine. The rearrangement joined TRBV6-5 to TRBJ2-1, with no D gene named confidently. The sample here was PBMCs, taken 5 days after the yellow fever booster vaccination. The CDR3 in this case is CASSYSTGLGEQFF. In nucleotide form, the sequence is TGTGCCAGCAGTTACTCGACGGGCTTGGGTGAGCAGTTCTTC.